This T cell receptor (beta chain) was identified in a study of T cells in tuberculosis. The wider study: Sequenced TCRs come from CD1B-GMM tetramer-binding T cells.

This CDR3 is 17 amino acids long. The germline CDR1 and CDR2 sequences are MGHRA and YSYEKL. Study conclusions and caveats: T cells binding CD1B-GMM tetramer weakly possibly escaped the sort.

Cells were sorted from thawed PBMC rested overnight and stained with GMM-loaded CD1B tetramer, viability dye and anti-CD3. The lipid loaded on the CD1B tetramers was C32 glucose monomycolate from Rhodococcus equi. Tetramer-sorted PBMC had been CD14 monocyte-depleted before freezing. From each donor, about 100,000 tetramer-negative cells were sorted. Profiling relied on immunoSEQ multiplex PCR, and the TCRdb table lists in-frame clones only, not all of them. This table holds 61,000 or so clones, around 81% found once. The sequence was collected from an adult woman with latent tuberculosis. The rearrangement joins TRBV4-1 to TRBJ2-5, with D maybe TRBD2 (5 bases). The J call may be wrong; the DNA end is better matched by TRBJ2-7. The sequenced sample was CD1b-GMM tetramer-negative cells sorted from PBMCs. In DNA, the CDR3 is TGCGCCAGCAGCCAAGATCTGACAAGCGGAGTGGCCTACGAGCAGTACTTC. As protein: CASSQDLTSGVAYEQYF.